This entry features one T cell receptor (beta chain) sequence. Its cognate antigen is unknown. This record comes from a study of cytomegalovirus exposure and HLA in healthy donors. General study results and limits: In a later analysis, a missense DCLRE1C variant was linked to TCR beta V- and J-gene trimming. Associated with cytomegalovirus, according to the listing, were some 180 TCR beta chains.

The CDR3 loop spans 14 amino acids. CDR1 is KGHSH, CDR2 LQKENI, per germline. Trimming removed 2 bases from V and 7 bases from J; junction bases left unmatched: 6. The PCR made use of 60 Vbeta and 13 Jbeta primers. Sequenced by immunoSEQ multiplex PCR; TCRdb stores in-frame clones only, minus some. The table has about 200,000 clones, about 80% seen once. Sequences were obtained from PBMCs. V and J are TRBV18 and TRBJ1-1; 8 bases fit TRBD1. The clonotype was recovered from a woman in her forties in good health and CMV-seronegative. CDR3 in DNA: TGTGCCAGCTCACCAGGACAGGGCCGGCTTGAAGCTTTCTTT. This codes for CASSPGQGRLEAFF.